What follows are 18 T cell receptor beta chains derived from one specimen sequenced in a study of blood T cell repertoires in COVID-19. Generated by immunoSEQ multiplex PCR, the TCRdb table keeps only in-frame clones and is missing some. The data hold around 220,000 clones, with 80% to 90% observed a single time. The sequenced sample was PBMCs or T cells enriched from blood (not recorded which). These receptors came from a woman in her forties or fifties with acute COVID-19.

The gene calls are TRBV28 and TRBJ1-1; D gene unclear. Trimming took 3 bases from V and 0 from J, leaving 8 bases between them. There are 14 residues in the CDR3. The germline gives CDR1 MDHEN, CDR2 SYDVKM. The CDR3 reads CASSFAGMNTEAFF. The DNA for the CDR3 is TGTGCCAGCAGTTTCGCGGGGATGAACACTGAAGCTTTCTTT.

This chain connects TRBV15 to TRBJ1-5; D is perhaps TRBD1 (6 bases). CDR1 is LNHNV, CDR2 YYDKDF, per germline (reference sequence). The V gene lost 1 base and the J gene lost 0 bases, with 13 bases spanning the gap. The CDR3 length is 17 residues. CDR3: CATSRGPPGVSNQPQHF. The CDR3 DNA reads as TGTGCCACCAGCAGAGGTCCGCCAGGGGTTAGCAATCAGCCCCAGCATTTT.

The gene calls are TRBV9 and TRBJ1-3; D unclear. The V gene lost 1 base and the J gene lost 0 bases, with 11 bases spanning the gap. Germline V gives CDR1 SGDLS, CDR2 YYNGEE. The CDR3 extends over 16 amino acids. The CDR3 sequence: CASSVSWANSGNTIYF. In nucleotides, the CDR3 is TGTGCCAGCAGCGTATCATGGGCCAACTCTGGAAACACCATATATTTT.

The chain uses TRBV3-1 (or the pseudogene TRBV3-2) and TRBJ2-3; D might be TRBD2 (5 bases). CDR1 is LGHDT and CDR2 is YNNKEL in the germline V gene (reference sequence). Trimming stripped 2 bases from V and 6 bases from J, with 9 bases between. This CDR3 comprises 13 residues. The CDR3 DNA reads TGTGCCAGCAGCCAAATGTCGGGGGATACGCAGTATTTT. Translation: CASSQMSGDTQYF.

Only one count was recorded for this clone. The V call is TRBV19, the J call TRBJ2-3; 7 bases fit TRBD2. The germline gives CDR1 LNHDA, CDR2 SQIVND (reference sequence). V lost 9 bases, J lost 5 bases, and 5 bases stayed unmatched. The CDR3 extends over 12 amino acids. The CDR3 reads CASRDYGDTQYF. CDR3 in DNA: TGTGCCAGCCGGGACTATGGAGATACGCAGTATTTT. The full variable domain, rest sourced from reference TRBV19 and TRBJ2-3, is DGGITQSPKYLFRKEGQNVTLSCEQNLNHDAMYWYRQDPGQGLRLIYYSQIVNDFQKGDIAEGYSVSREKKESFPLTVTSAQKNPTAFYLCASRDYGDTQYFGPGTRLTVL.

This chain uses TRBV5-4 with TRBJ2-6; the D is unclear. This CDR3 contains 18 residues. Trimming took off 0 bases at V and 0 bases at J, with 13 bases between the two ends. CDR1 SGHNT and CDR2 YYREEE come from the germline V gene (reference sequence). The CDR3 spells CASSLGRLGPSGANVLTF. CDR3 in DNA: TGTGCCAGCAGCTTGGGTCGGTTGGGCCCCTCTGGGGCCAACGTCCTGACTTTC.

The chain is built from TRBV7-2 and TRBJ2-3; 9 bases agree with TRBD1. There are 15 residues in the CDR3. J lost 5 bases, V lost 0 bases, and 3 bases had no gene match. The V gene's germline CDR1 is SGHTA and CDR2 FQGNSA. CDR3 sequence (DNA): TGTGCCAGCAGCTTAGCACAGGGGGCGCGAGATACGCAGTATTTT. This codes for CASSLAQGARDTQYF.

V is TRBV2 and J is TRBJ2-2; 7 nucleotides match TRBD2. This CDR3 is built from 14 residues. Per the germline V gene, CDR1 is SNHLY and CDR2 is FYNNEI. Trimming cost V 5 bases and J 1 base; bases outside gene matches: 1. This chain's CDR3 is CASSLAVNTGELFF. DNA of the CDR3: TGTGCCAGCAGTCTAGCGGTGAACACCGGGGAGCTGTTTTTT.

The V and J genes are TRBV3-1 (or the pseudogene TRBV3-2) and TRBJ2-5, with 7 nucleotides matching TRBD1. CDR1 and CDR2 (germline): LGHDT, YNNKEL (reference sequence). The ends lost 3 bases at V and 0 bases at J; junction bases unmatched: 13. CDR3 length: 18 amino acids. In nucleotides, the CDR3 is TGTGCCAGCAGCCAGGGGGCAGGGGGTATACCATACCAAGAGACCCAGTACTTC. This translates into CASSQGAGGIPYQETQYF.

This chain's CDR3 is CASSPEAGVMKNEQFF. CDR3 DNA sequence: TGCGCCAGCAGCCCGGAAGCGGGAGTGATGAAGAATGAGCAGTTCTTC. The chain employs TRBV5-1 and TRBJ2-1, with 8 bases matching TRBD2. The V and J ends lost 4 bases and 7 bases, in that order; junction bases with no gene match: 13. The CDR3 has 16 residues. CDR1 and CDR2 (germline): SGHRS, YFSETQ.

The chain employs TRBV29-1 and TRBJ1-2, with D possibly being TRBD1 (5 bases). Germline CDR1 reads SQVTM; CDR2 reads ANQGSEA. The CDR3 has 12 amino acids. Trimming shortened V by 7 bases and J by 6 bases, and 15 bases separated the two germline ends. The CDR3 here is CSATTGTDGYTF. For the CDR3, the DNA is TGCAGCGCTACTACCGGGACTGATGGCTACACCTTC.

V and J are TRBV15 and TRBJ2-3, with TRBD1 matching 8 bases. This CDR3 has 14 residues. Germline V lookup: CDR1 LNHNV, CDR2 YYDKDF (reference sequence). V shed 4 bases and J 4 bases; nucleotides not matched to a gene: 4. CDR3 amino acids: CATSIRGRPDTQYF. For the CDR3, the DNA is TGTGCCACCAGCATCAGGGGGCGGCCAGATACGCAGTATTTT. Looking up the rest from reference TRBV15 and TRBJ2-3 gives the full variable domain: DAMVIQNPRYQVTQFGKPVTLSCSQTLNHNVMYWYQQKSSQAPKLLFHYYDKDFNNEADTPDNFQSRRPNTSFCFLDIRSPGLGDTAMYLCATSIRGRPDTQYFGPGTRLTVL.

CDR3 coding DNA: TGTGCCAGCTTCCTGACTAGCGCGAACTACGAGCAGTACTTC. It translates to CASFLTSANYEQYF. V is TRBV2 and J is TRBJ2-7; 8 positions match TRBD2. The junction had 9 bases not matched to a gene; V was cut back by 8 bases and J by 3 bases. Germline V gene data show CDR1 as SNHLY and CDR2 as FYNNEI. The CDR3 spans 14 residues.

This chain joins TRBV2 and TRBJ1-1; D is undetermined. The CDR3 spans 15 residues. Germline values: CDR1 SNHLY, CDR2 FYNNEI. The V gene lost 5 bases and the J gene lost 0 bases, with 13 bases spanning the gap. This chain's CDR3 is CASSYGMGLNTEAFF. CDR3 sequence (DNA): TGTGCCAGCAGTTATGGAATGGGCCTGAACACTGAAGCTTTCTTT.

This chain joins TRBV7-7 and TRBJ2-7; 7 positions agree with TRBD2. CDR1 SSHAT and CDR2 FNYEAQ come from the germline V gene (reference sequence). The J segment lost 7 bases and the V segment lost 5 bases, leaving 11 bases of the junction unmatched. There are 14 residues in the CDR3. The CDR3 loop is CASSPSGALGEQYF. The CDR3 nucleotides read TGTGCCAGCAGCCCGAGCGGGGCCTTGGGGGAGCAGTACTTC. The entire variable domain, with the rest obtained from reference TRBV7-7 and TRBJ2-7, is as follows: GAGVSQSPRYKVTKRGQDVTLRCDPISSHATLYWYQQALGQGPEFLTYFNYEAQPDKSGLPSDRFSAERPEGSISTLTIQRTEQRDSAMYRCASSPSGALGEQYFGPGTRLTVT.

The chain joins TRBV7-3 to TRBJ2-1, with 13 bases identical to TRBD2. The junction had 14 bases not matched to a gene; V was cut back by 9 bases and J by 0 bases. Per germline, CDR1 SGHTA and CDR2 FQGTGA. This CDR3 comprises 19 residues. CDR3 nucleotide sequence: TGTGCCAGTACCCCGGTGGGGACTAGCGGGATCCGCTCCTACAATGAGCAGTTCTTC. It translates to CASTPVGTSGIRSYNEQFF.

The rearrangement joins TRBV6-5 to TRBJ1-1; TRBD1 is a possible D gene (6 bases). V was cut by 7 bases and J by 9 bases, with 21 bases left in between. CDR1 is MNHEY and CDR2 is SVGAGI in the germline V gene. The CDR3 sequence is 14 residues long. The DNA for the CDR3 is TGTGCCAGCACCCTCCCCCGGGACACCGATAAAGCTTTCTTT. It encodes CASTLPRDTDKAFF.

J is TRBJ2-2 and V is TRBV6-4, with 12 bases that match TRBD2. The CDR3 covers 15 residues. Looked up from germline, CDR1 is MRHNA and CDR2 is SNTAGT. V was clipped by 4 bases and J by 6 bases; unmatched bases: 3. CDR3 bases: TGTGCCAGCAGTGCCCTAGCGGGAGGGGCCGGGGAGCTGTTTTTT. As protein: CASSALAGGAGELFF.